This passage covers 7 T cell receptor beta chains from one sample sequenced in a study of cytomegalovirus exposure and HLA in healthy donors. Primers: 60 Vbeta forward and 13 Jbeta reverse. Some clones are missing from TCRdb's copy, which holds only in-frame ones; the method was immunoSEQ multiplex PCR. The sample has under 200,000 clones; roughly 85% are singletons. Sequenced input: PBMCs. The origin of the receptors is a male donor in good health and CMV-seropositive.

The genes are TRBV30 and TRBJ1-4; D might be TRBD1 (5 bases). Germline V gene data show CDR1 as GTSNPN and CDR2 as SVGIG (reference sequence). V lost 4 bases and J 3 bases, leaving 15 bases between the germline ends. This CDR3 comprises 15 residues. The CDR3 DNA follows: TGTGCCTGGAATACGCTGGCAGGGCCTAATGAAAAACTGTTTTTT. This codes for CAWNTLAGPNEKLFF.

The chain recombines TRBV5-1 with TRBJ2-4; the match to TRBD2 covers 8 bases. J lost 8 bases, V lost 4 bases, and 11 bases had no gene match. The CDR3 is 15 amino acids. The germline CDR1 and CDR2 sequences are SGHRS and YFSETQ. CDR3 sequence (DNA): TGCGCCAGCAGCCTCGGGGGGGCAATGATTGACATTCAGTACTTC. Its protein is CASSLGGAMIDIQYF.

The chain couples TRBV9 to TRBJ2-2; TRBD1 aligns across 10 bases. V lost 4 bases to trimming and J lost 1 base; unmatched junction nucleotides: 7. CDR3 length: 17 residues. CDR1 and CDR2 from the germline V gene are SGDLS and YYNGEE. CDR3 DNA sequence: TGTGCCAGCAGCCCTGGGACAGGGGCCTTGAACACCGGGGAGCTGTTTTTT. It yields the protein CASSPGTGALNTGELFF.

CDR3 region: CASSQGLVGRPPIHSSYNEQFF. CDR3 sequence (DNA): TGCGCCAGCAGCCAAGGGCTGGTCGGCAGGCCCCCAATTCACAGCTCCTACAATGAGCAGTTCTTC. The chain is built from TRBV4-1 and TRBJ2-1; D uncertain. Per germline, CDR1 MGHRA and CDR2 YSYEKL. V gave up 1 base and J gave up 0 bases, with 28 bases separating them. This CDR3 is 22 amino acids long.

The CDR3 DNA sequence: TGTGCCAGCAGCGCGGACAGGGGGAAGGGTAATTCACCCCTCCACTTT. Its translation is CASSADRGKGNSPLHF. The chain joins TRBV9 to TRBJ1-6; 10 bases fit TRBD1. The V segment lost 3 bases and the J segment 6 bases; nucleotides outside the gene matches: 6. Germline V gene lookup returns CDR1 SGDLS and CDR2 YYNGEE. This CDR3 contains 16 residues.

The rearrangement joins TRBV10-3 to TRBJ2-2; D is ambiguous. The CDR3 is 12 residues long. The V end lost 11 bases, the J end lost 4 bases, and 11 bases lay between the germline ends. The germline CDR1 and CDR2 sequences are ENHRY and SYGVKD. The CDR3 region has the DNA TGTGCCGCTTACAGAGTCACCGGGGAGCTGTTTTTT. This encodes CAAYRVTGELFF.

A word on this clone: The junction shows a germline mismatch at one end, possibly a read error. The chain links TRBV6-6 to TRBJ2-6; tentatively, D is TRBD1 (5 bases). The CDR3 runs 15 residues. The germline V gene has CDR1 MNHNY and CDR2 SVGAGI (reference sequence). The DNA for the CDR3 is TGTGCCAGCAGTTACGTGGGCTCTGGGGCCAACGGCCTGACTTTC. It encodes CASSYVGSGANGLTF.